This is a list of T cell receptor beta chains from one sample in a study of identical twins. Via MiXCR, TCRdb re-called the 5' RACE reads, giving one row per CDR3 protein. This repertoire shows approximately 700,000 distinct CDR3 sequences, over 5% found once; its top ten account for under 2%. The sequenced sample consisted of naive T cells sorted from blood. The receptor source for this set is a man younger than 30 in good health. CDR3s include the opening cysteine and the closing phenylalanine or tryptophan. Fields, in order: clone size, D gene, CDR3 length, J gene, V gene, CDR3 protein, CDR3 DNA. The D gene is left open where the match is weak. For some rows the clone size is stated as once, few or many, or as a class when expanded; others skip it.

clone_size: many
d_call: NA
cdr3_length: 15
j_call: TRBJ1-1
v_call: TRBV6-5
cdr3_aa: CASSYFGGANTEAFF
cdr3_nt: TGTGCCAGCAGTTACTTCGGGGGGGCGAACACTGAAGCTTTCTTT

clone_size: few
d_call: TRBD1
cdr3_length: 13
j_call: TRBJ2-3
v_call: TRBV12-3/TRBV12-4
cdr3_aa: CASRLTGTDTQYF
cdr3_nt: TGTGCCAGCAGGTTGACAGGGACAGATACGCAGTATTTT

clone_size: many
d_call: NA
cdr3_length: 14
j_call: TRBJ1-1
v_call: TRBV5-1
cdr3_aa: CASSLRGQDTEAFF
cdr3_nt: TGCGCCAGCAGCTTACGGGGCCAGGACACTGAAGCTTTCTTT

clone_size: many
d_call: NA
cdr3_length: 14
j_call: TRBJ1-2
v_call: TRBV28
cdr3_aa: CASSSALFNYGYTF
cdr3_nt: TGTGCCAGCAGTTCAGCTCTCTTTAACTATGGCTACACCTTC

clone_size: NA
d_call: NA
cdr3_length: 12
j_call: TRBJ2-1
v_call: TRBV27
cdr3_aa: CASRLQGNEQFF
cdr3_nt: TGTGCCAGCCGATTACAGGGTAATGAGCAGTTCTTC

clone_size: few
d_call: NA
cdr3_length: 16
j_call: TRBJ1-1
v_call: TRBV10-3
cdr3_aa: CAISAYSGTLNTEAFF
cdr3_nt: TGTGCCATCAGTGCGTACTCCGGGACCTTGAACACTGAAGCTTTCTTT

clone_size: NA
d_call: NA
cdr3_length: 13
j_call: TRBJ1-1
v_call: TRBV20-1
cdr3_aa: CSPTIPGPFEAFF
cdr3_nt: TGCAGTCCAACTATCCCGGGGCCGTTTGAAGCTTTCTTT

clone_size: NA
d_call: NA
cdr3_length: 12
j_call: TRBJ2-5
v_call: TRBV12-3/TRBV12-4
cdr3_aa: CASRGLSETQYF
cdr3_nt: TGTGCCAGCAGGGGTTTGTCTGAGACCCAGTACTTC

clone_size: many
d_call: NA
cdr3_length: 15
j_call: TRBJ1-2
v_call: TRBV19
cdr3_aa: CASSISLAVNYGYTF
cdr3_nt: TGTGCCAGTAGTATCTCTCTCGCGGTGAACTATGGCTACACCTTC

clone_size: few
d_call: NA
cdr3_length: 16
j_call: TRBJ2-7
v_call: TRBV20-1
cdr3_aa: CSASSWKASSSYEQYF
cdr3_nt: TGCAGTGCTAGTAGCTGGAAGGCCTCGAGCTCCTACGAGCAGTACTTC

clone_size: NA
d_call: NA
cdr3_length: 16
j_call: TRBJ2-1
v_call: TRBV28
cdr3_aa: CASRVGGSSSYNEQFF
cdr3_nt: TGTGCCAGCAGAGTAGGGGGGAGCAGCTCCTACAATGAGCAGTTCTTC

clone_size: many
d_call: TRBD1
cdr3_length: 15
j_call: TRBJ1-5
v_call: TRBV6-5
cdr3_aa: CASSFDRVRSQPQHF
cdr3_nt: TGTGCCAGCAGTTTCGACAGGGTGAGGAGTCAGCCCCAGCATTTT

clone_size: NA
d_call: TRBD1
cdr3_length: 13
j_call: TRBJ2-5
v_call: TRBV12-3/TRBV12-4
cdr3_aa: CASRHRGRETQYF
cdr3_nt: TGTGCCAGCAGACACAGGGGGCGGGAGACCCAGTACTTC

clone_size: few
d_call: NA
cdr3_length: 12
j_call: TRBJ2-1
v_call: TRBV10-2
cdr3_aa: CASVSNPNEQFF
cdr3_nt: TGCGCCAGCGTATCCAACCCAAATGAGCAGTTCTTC

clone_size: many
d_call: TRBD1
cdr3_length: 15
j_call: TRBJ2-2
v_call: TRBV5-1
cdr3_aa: CASSLGQGETGELFF
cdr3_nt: TGCGCCAGCAGCTTGGGACAGGGAGAAACCGGGGAGCTGTTTTTT

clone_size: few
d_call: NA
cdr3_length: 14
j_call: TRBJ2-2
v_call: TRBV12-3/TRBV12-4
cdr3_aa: CASSLATGPGELFF
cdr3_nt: TGTGCCAGCAGTTTAGCGACAGGCCCGGGGGAGCTGTTTTTT

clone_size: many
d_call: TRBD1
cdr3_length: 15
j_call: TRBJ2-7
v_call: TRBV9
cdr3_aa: CASSAQGQGFDEQYF
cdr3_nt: TGTGCCAGCAGCGCCCAAGGACAGGGGTTTGACGAGCAGTACTTC

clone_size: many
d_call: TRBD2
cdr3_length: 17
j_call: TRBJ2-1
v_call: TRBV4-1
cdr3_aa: CASSQPRELAVHNEQFF
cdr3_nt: TGCGCCAGCAGCCAACCCCGGGAGCTAGCGGTACACAATGAGCAGTTCTTC

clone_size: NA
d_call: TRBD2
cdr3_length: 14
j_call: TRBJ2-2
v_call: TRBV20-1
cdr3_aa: CSAQREANTGELFF
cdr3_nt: TGCAGTGCTCAGCGGGAGGCGAACACCGGGGAGCTGTTTTTT

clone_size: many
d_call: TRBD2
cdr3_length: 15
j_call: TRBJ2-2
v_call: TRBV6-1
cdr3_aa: CASTGTSGPGGELFF
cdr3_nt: TGTGCCAGCACCGGGACTAGCGGGCCCGGCGGGGAGCTGTTTTTT

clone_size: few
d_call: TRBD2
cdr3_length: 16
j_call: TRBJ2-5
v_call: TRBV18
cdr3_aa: CASSPPGTSGQETQYF
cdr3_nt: TGTGCCAGCTCACCACCGGGGACTAGCGGTCAAGAGACCCAGTACTTC

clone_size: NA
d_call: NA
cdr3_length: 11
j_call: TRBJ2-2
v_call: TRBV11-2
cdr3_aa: CAGRGIGELFF
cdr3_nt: TGTGCCGGACGAGGGATCGGGGAGCTGTTTTTT

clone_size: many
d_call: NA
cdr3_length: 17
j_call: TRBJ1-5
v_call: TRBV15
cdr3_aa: CATAEEGRDEAIGPQHF
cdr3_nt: TGTGCCACCGCAGAGGAGGGGAGGGACGAAGCTATCGGACCCCAGCATTTT

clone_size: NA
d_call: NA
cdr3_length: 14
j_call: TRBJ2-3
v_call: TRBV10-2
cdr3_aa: CASVGPFSTDTQYF
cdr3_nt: TGCGCCAGCGTTGGTCCGTTTAGCACAGATACGCAGTATTTT

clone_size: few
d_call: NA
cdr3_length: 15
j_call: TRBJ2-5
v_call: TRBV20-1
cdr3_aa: CSARDTRTGRETQYF
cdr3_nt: TGCAGTGCTAGAGATACCCGAACGGGGAGGGAGACCCAGTACTTC

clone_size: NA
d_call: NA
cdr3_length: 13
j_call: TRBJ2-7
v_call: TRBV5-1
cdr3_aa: CASSPRLRSEQYF
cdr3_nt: TGCGCCAGCAGCCCCCGATTGCGGTCCGAGCAGTACTTC

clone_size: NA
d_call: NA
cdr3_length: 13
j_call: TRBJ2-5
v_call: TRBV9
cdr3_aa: CASSVAGGRTQYF
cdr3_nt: TGTGCCAGCAGCGTAGCGGGTGGTAGGACCCAGTACTTC

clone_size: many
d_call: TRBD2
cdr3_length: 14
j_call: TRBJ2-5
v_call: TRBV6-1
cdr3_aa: CASSGASGQETQYF
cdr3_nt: TGTGCCAGCAGTGGGGCTAGCGGCCAAGAGACCCAGTACTTC

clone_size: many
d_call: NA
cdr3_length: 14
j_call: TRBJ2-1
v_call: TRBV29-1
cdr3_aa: CSVPPTSSYNEQFF
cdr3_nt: TGCAGCGTACCACCAACTAGCTCCTACAATGAGCAGTTCTTC

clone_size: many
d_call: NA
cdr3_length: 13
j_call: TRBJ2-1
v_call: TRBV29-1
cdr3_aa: CSVEDRGSREQFF
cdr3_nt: TGCAGCGTTGAAGATCGAGGGTCTAGAGAGCAGTTCTTC

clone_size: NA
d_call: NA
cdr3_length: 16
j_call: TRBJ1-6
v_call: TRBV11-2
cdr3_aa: CASSLASLSYNSPLHF
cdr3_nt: TGTGCCAGCAGCTTAGCGAGTCTCTCCTATAATTCACCCCTCCACTTT